These T cell receptor beta chains were read from a single sample in a study of kidney transplant recipient with SARS-CoV-2 infection. TCRdb fed the reads into MiXCR, producing one record per CDR3 protein. This sample yields 200,000 to 300,000 distinct CDR3 sequences, of which 29% are seen a single time; about 7% belongs to the top ten. The starting material was a blood sample, obtained at baseline and between days 110 and 120 from a kidney transplant recipient. These TCRs come from a young adult male patient who had COVID-19 and was a kidney transplant recipient. Some T cells may arise from the graft donor. The CDR3 runs from the conserved cysteine through the conserved F or W. Each record gives: CDR3 protein, CDR3 DNA, clone size, D gene, J gene, V gene. D genes are given only for firm matches. For some rows the clone size is stated as once, few or many, or as a class when expanded; others skip it.

CASRRYDYGYTF,TGTGCCAGCAGGAGGTATGACTATGGCTACACCTTC,many,-,TRBJ1-2,TRBV6-5
CSARSGGDEQFF,TGCAGTGCCAGATCAGGGGGCGATGAGCAGTTCTTC,many,TRBD1,TRBJ2-1,TRBV20-1
CAISERADSDTQYF,TGTGCCATCAGTGAGCGAGCGGATTCAGATACGCAGTATTTT,-,-,TRBJ2-3,TRBV10-3
CSARHIRDSTYNEQFF,TGCAGTGCTAGGCACATACGGGACTCCACTTACAATGAGCAGTTCTTC,few,-,TRBJ2-1,TRBV20-1
CASSEGGSQSF,TGCGCCAGCAGTGAAGGGGGTTCCCAGTCCTTC,once,-,TRBJ2-4,TRBV10-2
CASSPAGGAVTEAFF,TGTGCCAGCAGCCCTGCAGGGGGCGCAGTCACTGAAGCTTTCTTT,many,TRBD1,TRBJ1-1,TRBV7-9
CASSTLAGGPYNEQFF,TGTGCCAGCAGCACTCTAGCGGGAGGGCCCTACAATGAGCAGTTCTTC,many,TRBD2,TRBJ2-1,TRBV7-9
CASSVNRLDTQYF,TGTGCCAGCAGTGTAAACAGGTTGGATACGCAGTATTTT,many,-,TRBJ2-3,TRBV6-4
CASRFLVATVMQDTQYF,TGTGCCAGCAGGTTCCTGGTAGCTACAGTCATGCAAGATACGCAGTATTTT,many,-,TRBJ2-3,TRBV21-1
CASSLEFSDTQYF,TGCGCCAGCAGCTTGGAGTTTTCAGATACGCAGTATTTT,few,-,TRBJ2-3,TRBV5-1
CSAVSEGAHSYNEQFF,TGCAGCGCGGTATCAGAGGGGGCGCACTCCTACAATGAGCAGTTCTTC,many,TRBD1,TRBJ2-1,TRBV29-1
CGNHSRITQSRANVLTF,TGTGGCAATCATTCAAGGATAACACAAAGTCGGGCCAACGTCCTGACTTTC,many,-,TRBJ2-6,TRBV8-2
CASGGYVPGKTYGYTF,TGTGCCAGCGGAGGGTACGTACCAGGAAAGACCTATGGCTACACCTTC,many,-,TRBJ1-2,TRBV5-4
CASRHGSPLHF,TGTGCCAGCCGTCACGGATCACCCCTCCACTTT,many,-,TRBJ1-6,TRBV28
CASSCDSTSRKTYGYTF,TGTGCCAGCAGCTGCGATTCAACAAGCAGAAAGACCTATGGCTACACCTTC,many,-,TRBJ1-2,TRBV11-2
CASHAKYSRKTYGYTF,TGTGCCAGCCACGCTAAGTACTCAAGAAAGACCTATGGCTACACCTTC,many,-,TRBJ1-2,TRBV9
CASSIRGRGYEQYF,TGTGCCAGTAGCATCAGGGGGAGAGGTTACGAGCAGTACTTC,-,TRBD1,TRBJ2-7,TRBV19
CASHLRGQNEAFF,TGTGCCAGTCACCTCAGGGGGCAAAATGAAGCTTTCTTT,many,TRBD1,TRBJ1-1,TRBV2
CNARDLAGANPDTQYF,TGCAATGCTAGAGATCTGGCGGGGGCCAATCCAGATACGCAGTATTTT,-,-,TRBJ2-3,TRBV20-1
CASSPARGLGTEAFF,TGCGCCAGCAGCCCGGCGCGGGGTTTAGGAACTGAAGCTTTCTTT,many,-,TRBJ1-1,TRBV5-1
CASRIMPGLAGGSSYEQYF,TGTGCCAGCAGAATAATGCCGGGACTAGCGGGAGGCTCCTCCTACGAGCAGTACTTC,many,TRBD2,TRBJ2-7,TRBV6-9
CASSDNREAEQFF,TGTGCCAGCAGTGACAATAGGGAGGCTGAGCAGTTCTTC,-,-,TRBJ2-1,TRBV6-4
CASSVAGGRYEKLFF,TGTGCCAGCAGCGTTGCAGGGGGACGGTATGAAAAACTGTTTTTT,-,TRBD1,TRBJ1-4,TRBV7-8
CSVRTGDSSYNEQFF,TGCAGCGTCAGAACAGGGGACAGCTCCTACAATGAGCAGTTCTTC,many,TRBD1,TRBJ2-1,TRBV29-1
CASSLGGPLMETQYF,TGTGCCAGCAGCTTGGGGGGGCCTCTTATGGAGACCCAGTACTTC,many,-,TRBJ2-5,TRBV5-5